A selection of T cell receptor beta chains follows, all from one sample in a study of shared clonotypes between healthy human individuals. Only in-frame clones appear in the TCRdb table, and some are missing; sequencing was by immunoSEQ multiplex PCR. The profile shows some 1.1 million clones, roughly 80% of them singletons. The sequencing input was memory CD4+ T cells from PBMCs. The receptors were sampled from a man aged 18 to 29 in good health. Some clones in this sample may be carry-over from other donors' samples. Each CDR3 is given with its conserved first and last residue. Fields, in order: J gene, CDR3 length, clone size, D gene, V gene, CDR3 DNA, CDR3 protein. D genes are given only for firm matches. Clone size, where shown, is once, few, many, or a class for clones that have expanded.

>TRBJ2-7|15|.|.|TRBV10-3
TGTGCCATCAGTGAGTCGAAAGGCAGGGAATACGAGCAGTACTTC
CAISESKGREYEQYF
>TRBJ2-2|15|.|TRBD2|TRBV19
TGTGCCAGTAGTCCCACTCGGGGGGACACCGGGGAGCTGTTTTTT
CASSPTRGDTGELFF
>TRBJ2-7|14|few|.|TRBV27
TGTGCCAGCAGTTTGCACAGATACTCCTACGAGCAGTACTTC
CASSLHRYSYEQYF
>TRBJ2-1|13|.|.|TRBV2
TGTGCCAGCAGGCAGGTTCCCTACAATGAGCAGTTCTTC
CASRQVPYNEQFF
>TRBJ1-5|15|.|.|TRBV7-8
TGTGCCAGCAGCTTACTAGGGTATAGCAATCAGCCCCAGCATTTT
CASSLLGYSNQPQHF
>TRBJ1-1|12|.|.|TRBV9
TGTGCCAGCAGCAAGACGACGGGGGAAGCTTTCTTT
CASSKTTGEAFF
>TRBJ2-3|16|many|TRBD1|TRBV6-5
TGTGCCAGCAGTTCCCCCCCCGGGACAGGCACAGATACGCAGTATTTT
CASSSPPGTGTDTQYF
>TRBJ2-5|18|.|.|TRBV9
TGTGCCAGCAGCGTAGCCCCTGGGGCAGGGAGTTATGAAGAGACCCAGTACTTC
CASSVAPGAGSYEETQYF
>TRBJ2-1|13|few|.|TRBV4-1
TGCGCCAGCAGCCAACGGATGGGCGATGAGCAGTTCTTC
CASSQRMGDEQFF
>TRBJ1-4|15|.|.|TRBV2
TGTGCCAGCAGATTTGGACAGCTAAATGAGGGAAAACTGTTTTTT
CASRFGQLNEGKLFF
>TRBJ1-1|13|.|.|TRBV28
TGTGCCAGCAGGGGGAGGGGGAACACTGAAGCTTTCTTT
CASRGRGNTEAFF
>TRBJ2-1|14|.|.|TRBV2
TGTGCCAGCAGTGTAACTAGCTCCTACAATGAGCAGTTCTTC
CASSVTSSYNEQFF
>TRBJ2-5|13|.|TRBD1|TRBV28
TGTGCCAGCAGCTCACAGGGGCGGGAGACCCAGTACTTC
CASSSQGRETQYF
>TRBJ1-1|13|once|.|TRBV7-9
TGTGGCATTTGGCCGGGGCCGAACACTGAAGCTTTCTTT
CGIWPGPNTEAFF
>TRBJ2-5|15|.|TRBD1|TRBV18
TGTGCCAGCTCACAACCGGGACAGGGCGGAGAGACCCAGTACTTC
CASSQPGQGGETQYF
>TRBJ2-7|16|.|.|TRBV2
TGTGCCAGCAGTATGGGGCGTGGGGGCGCTGGATACGAGCAGTACTTC
CASSMGRGGAGYEQYF
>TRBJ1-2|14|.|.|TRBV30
TGTGCCTGGAGTCGGGACGTACGGGTCTATGGCTACACCTTC
CAWSRDVRVYGYTF
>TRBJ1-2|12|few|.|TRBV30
TGTGCCTGGAGGACAGGAGCCTATGGCTACACCTTC
CAWRTGAYGYTF
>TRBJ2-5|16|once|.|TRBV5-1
TGCGCCAGCAGCCTAGCTCAATTGGGGGGATTGGAGACCCAGTACTTC
CASSLAQLGGLETQYF
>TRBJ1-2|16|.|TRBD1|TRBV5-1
TGCGCCAGCAGCCGCCGGGGACAGGGCTCGAACTATGGCTACACCTTC
CASSRRGQGSNYGYTF
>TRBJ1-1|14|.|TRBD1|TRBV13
TGTGCCAGCAGCTTTTACAGGGGTGGAGCTGAAGCTTTCTTT
CASSFYRGGAEAFF
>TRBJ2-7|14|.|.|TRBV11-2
TGTGCCAGCAGCTCCCCGGGAGTTCCCTACGAGCAGTACTTC
CASSSPGVPYEQYF
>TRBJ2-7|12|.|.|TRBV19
TGTGCCAGCAGTGACCCGGGGTATAAGCAGTACTTC
CASSDPGYKQYF
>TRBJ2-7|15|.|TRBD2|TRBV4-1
TGCGCCAGCAGCCACCATGGACTAGCGGGGGACGAGCAGTACTTC
CASSHHGLAGDEQYF
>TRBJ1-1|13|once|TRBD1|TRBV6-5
TGTGCCAGCTTCGGGACAGGGGTGACTGAAGCTTTCTTT
CASFGTGVTEAFF
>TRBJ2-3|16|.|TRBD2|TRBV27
TGTGCCAGCAGTAAGAGCGGGACTATAAACACAGATACGCAGTATTTT
CASSKSGTINTDTQYF
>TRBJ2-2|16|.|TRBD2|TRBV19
TGTGCCAGTAGTATACTACTAGCGGGAGCCACCGGGGAGCTGTTTTTT
CASSILLAGATGELFF
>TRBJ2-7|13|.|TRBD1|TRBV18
TGTGCCAGCTCACCGGACAGGGTCTACGAGCAGTACTTC
CASSPDRVYEQYF
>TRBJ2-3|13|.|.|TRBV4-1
TGCGCCAGCAGCCAGGGCAGGGTGGATACGCAGTATTTT
CASSQGRVDTQYF
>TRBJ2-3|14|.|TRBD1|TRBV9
TGTGCCAGCAGCTTGGACAGGGGCACAGATACGCAGTATTTT
CASSLDRGTDTQYF
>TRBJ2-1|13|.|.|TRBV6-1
TGTGCCAGCAGTGAAGCGATGGAAGGGGAGCAGTTCTTC
CASSEAMEGEQFF
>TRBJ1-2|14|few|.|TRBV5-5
TGTGCCAGCAGCTGGCAGGCGTCTAACTATGGCTACACCTTC
CASSWQASNYGYTF
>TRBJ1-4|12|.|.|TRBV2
TGTGCCAGCGAGGGAGGTGGTGAAAAACTGTTTTTT
CASEGGGEKLFF
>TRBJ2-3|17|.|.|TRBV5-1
TGCGCCAGCAGCTCGGGGTTGTTACGGGACTCCACAGATACGCAGTATTTT
CASSSGLLRDSTDTQYF
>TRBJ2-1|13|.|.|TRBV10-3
TGTGCCATCAGTGGACAGGTATACAATGAGCAGTTCTTC
CAISGQVYNEQFF
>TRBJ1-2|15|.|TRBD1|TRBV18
TGTGCCAGCTCACCAGGCGGACAGGGAAACTATGGCTACACCTTC
CASSPGGQGNYGYTF
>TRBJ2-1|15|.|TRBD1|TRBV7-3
TGTGCCAGCAGCTCTTCCCCGGACAGGGCCCATGAGCAGTTCTTC
CASSSSPDRAHEQFF
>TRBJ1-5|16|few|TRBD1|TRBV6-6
TGTGCCAGCAGCCTTGGGACAGGGGTGCGCAATCAGCCCCAGCATTTT
CASSLGTGVRNQPQHF
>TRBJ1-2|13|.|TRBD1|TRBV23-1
TGCGCCAGCAGTATCAGGGGGCGCAAGGGCTACACCTTC
CASSIRGRKGYTF
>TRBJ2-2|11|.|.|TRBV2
TGTGCCAGCAGGGAGTCCGGGGAGCTGTTTTTT
CASRESGELFF
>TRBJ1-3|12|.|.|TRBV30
TGTGCCTGGAGTCTCTTGGGAAACACCATATATTTT
CAWSLLGNTIYF
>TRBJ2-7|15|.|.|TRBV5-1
TGCGCCAGCGGCAAAGGGGCCAGGGGCTCCTACGAGCAGTACTTC
CASGKGARGSYEQYF
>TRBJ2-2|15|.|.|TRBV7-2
TGTGCCAGCAGCGGGAGGACAGGGAACACCGGGGAGCTGTTTTTT
CASSGRTGNTGELFF
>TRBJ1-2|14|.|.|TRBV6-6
TGTGCCAGCAGTCGACAGGCCCCTAACTATGGCTACACCTTC
CASSRQAPNYGYTF
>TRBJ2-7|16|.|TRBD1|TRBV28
TGTGCCAGCACCAGGGGGACTGTCGACAGGGGCTACGAGCAGTACTTC
CASTRGTVDRGYEQYF
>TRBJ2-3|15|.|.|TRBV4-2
TGTGCCAGCAGCCAAGTTGGGGCCTCCACAGATACGCAGTATTTT
CASSQVGASTDTQYF
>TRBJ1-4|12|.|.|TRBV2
TGTGCCAGCGGCAGGGAGGGAGAAAAACTGTTTTTT
CASGREGEKLFF
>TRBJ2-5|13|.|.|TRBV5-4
TGTGCCAGCAGCCCTGGGACCGGGGAGACCCAGTACTTC
CASSPGTGETQYF
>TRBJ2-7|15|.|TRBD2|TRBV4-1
TGCGCCAGCAGCCAAGGGCTAGCGGGACAGTACGAGCAGTACTTC
CASSQGLAGQYEQYF
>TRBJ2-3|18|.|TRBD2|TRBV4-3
TGCGCCAGCAGCCAAGGTCCCCCGACTAGCGGGAGAAGGGATACGCAGTATTTT
CASSQGPPTSGRRDTQYF
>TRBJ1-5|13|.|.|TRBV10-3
TGTGCCACACAGGTTTCTAGGAATCAGCCCCAGCATTTT
CATQVSRNQPQHF
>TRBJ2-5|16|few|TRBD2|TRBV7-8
TGTGCCAGCAGCTTGGGACTAGCGGGATCTCAAGAGACCCAGTACTTC
CASSLGLAGSQETQYF
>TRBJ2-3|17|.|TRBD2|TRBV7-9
TGTGCCAGCAGTCTCCGCCAGCGGGGCAGGGCCGCAGATACGCAGTATTTT
CASSLRQRGRAADTQYF
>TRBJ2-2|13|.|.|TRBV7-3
TGTGCCAGCAGCTCTAAAGGGGCCGGGGAGCTGTTTTTT
CASSSKGAGELFF